The clone carrying this T cell receptor (beta chain) was seen a few times. Its antigen is still unknown. A junction boundary mismatches the germline segment, possibly from a read error. This record belongs to a study of T cells after yellow fever vaccination. This CDR3 is built from 14 residues. The germline gives CDR1 SGHRS, CDR2 YFSETQ. TCRdb recomputed calls from the 5' RACE reads with MiXCR, one row per CDR3 protein. There are roughly 300,000 distinct CDR3 sequences in the sample; 7% to 9% occur only once, and roughly a sixth lies in the top ten. Findings of the study overall: Booster samples showed a return of most primary-vaccination clones (roughly 96% CD4, approximately 85% CD8).

The chain is built from TRBV5-1 and TRBJ1-4; 9 bases are shared with TRBD1. The sequence was obtained from a young man who received the YFV17D yellow fever vaccine. Sequences were derived from PBMCs, sampled roughly 47 days after the first yellow fever vaccination. The CDR3 DNA follows: TGCGCCAGCAGATTGGACAGGGGAGGGGAAAAACTGTTTTTT. Its protein product is CASRLDRGGEKLFF.